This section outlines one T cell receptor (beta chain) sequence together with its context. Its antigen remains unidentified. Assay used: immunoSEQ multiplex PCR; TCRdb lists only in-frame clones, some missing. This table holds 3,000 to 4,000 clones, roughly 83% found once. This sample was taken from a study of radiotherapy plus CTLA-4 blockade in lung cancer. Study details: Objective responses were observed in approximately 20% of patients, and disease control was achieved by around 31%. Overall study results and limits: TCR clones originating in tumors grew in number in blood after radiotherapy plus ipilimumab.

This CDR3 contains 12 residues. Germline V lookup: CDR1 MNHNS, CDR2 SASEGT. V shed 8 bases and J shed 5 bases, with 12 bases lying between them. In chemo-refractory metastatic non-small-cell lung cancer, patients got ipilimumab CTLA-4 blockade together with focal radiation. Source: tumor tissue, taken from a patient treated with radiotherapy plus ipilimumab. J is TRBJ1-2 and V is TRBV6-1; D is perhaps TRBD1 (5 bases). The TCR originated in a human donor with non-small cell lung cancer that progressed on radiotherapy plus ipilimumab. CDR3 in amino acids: CASLEGLYGYTF. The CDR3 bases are TGTGCCAGCCTAGAGGGGCTTTATGGCTACACCTTC.